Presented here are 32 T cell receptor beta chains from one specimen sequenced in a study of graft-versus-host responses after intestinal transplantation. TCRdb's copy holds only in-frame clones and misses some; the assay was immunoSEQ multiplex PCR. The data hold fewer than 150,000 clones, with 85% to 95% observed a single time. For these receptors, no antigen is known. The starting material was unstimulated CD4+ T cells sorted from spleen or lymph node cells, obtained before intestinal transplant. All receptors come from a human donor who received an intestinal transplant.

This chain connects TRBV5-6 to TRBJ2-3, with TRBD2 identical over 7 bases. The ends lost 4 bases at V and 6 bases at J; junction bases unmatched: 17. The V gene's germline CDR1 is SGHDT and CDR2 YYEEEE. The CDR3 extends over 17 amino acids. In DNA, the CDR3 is TGTGCCAGCAGCCGGCAACTTCTCGGGGGGAGTACGGATACGCAGTATTTT. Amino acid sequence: CASSRQLLGGSTDTQYF.

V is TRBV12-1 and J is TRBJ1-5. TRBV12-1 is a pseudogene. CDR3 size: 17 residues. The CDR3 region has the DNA TGTGCCAGCAGCTTTGTATATTGTGGGTCTTTCAATCAGCCCCAGCATTTT. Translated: CASSFVYCGSFNQPQHF.

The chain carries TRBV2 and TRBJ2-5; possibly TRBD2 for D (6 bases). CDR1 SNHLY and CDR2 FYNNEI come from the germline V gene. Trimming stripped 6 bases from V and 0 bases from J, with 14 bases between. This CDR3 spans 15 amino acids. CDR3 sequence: CASSPPGTDQETQYF. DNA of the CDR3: TGTGCCAGCAGCCCCCCTGGGACTGACCAAGAGACCCAGTACTTC.

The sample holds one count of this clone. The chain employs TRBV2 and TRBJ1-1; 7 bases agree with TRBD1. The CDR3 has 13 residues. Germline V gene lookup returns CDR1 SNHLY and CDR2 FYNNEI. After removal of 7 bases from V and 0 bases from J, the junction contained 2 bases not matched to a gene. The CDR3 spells CASTQGVNTEAFF. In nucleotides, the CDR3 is TGTGCCAGCACTCAGGGGGTGAACACTGAAGCTTTCTTT.

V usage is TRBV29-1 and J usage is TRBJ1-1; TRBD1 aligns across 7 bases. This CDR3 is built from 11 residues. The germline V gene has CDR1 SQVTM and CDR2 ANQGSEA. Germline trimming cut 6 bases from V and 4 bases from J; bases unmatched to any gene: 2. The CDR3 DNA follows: TGCAGCGTGACAGGGCTCACTGAAGCTTTCTTT. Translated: CSVTGLTEAFF.

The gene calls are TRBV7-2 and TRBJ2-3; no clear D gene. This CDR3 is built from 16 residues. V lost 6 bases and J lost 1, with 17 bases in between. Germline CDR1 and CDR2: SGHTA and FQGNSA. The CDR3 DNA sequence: TGTGCCAGCAGGGAAGTTGGAAGGCGAGGCACAGATACGCAGTATTTT. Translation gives CASREVGRRGTDTQYF.

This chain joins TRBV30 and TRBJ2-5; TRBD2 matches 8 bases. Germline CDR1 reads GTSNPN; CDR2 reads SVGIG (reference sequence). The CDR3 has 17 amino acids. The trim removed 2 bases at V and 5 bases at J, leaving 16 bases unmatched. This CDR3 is CAWSHTRRGGRRETQYF. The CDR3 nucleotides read TGTGCCTGGAGTCACACGCGCCGGGGGGGCCGCAGGGAGACCCAGTACTTC.

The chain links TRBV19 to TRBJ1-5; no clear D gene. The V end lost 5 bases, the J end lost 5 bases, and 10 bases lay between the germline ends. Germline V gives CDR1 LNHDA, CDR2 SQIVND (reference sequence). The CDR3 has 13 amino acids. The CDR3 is CASSPAEYQPQHF. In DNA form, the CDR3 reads TGTGCCAGTAGTCCCGCGGAGTATCAGCCCCAGCATTTT.

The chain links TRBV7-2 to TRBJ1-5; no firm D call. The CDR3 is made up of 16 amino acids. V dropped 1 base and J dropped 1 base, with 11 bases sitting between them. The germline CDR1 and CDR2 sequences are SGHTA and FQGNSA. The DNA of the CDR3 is TGTGCCAGCAGCTTAGTAGGAGGGAGCAGCAATCAGCCCCAGCATTTT. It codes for CASSLVGGSSNQPQHF.

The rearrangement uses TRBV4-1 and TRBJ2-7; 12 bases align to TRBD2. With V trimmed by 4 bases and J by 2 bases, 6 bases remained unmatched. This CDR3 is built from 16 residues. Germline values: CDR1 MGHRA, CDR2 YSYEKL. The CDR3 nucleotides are TGCGCCAGCAGCCGGACTAGCGGGGATACAACCTACGAGCAGTACTTC. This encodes CASSRTSGDTTYEQYF.

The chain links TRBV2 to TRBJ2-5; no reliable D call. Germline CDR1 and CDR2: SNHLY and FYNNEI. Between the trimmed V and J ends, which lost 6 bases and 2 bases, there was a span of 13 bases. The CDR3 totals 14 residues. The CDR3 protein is CASSPILPQETQYF. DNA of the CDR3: TGTGCCAGCAGCCCCATACTGCCACAAGAGACCCAGTACTTC.

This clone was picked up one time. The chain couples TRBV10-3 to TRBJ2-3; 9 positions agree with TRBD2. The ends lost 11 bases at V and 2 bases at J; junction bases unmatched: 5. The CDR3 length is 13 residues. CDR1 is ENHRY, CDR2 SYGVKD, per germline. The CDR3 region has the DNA TGTGCCGCCACGGGACTAGCCACAGATACGCAGTATTTT. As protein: CAATGLATDTQYF.

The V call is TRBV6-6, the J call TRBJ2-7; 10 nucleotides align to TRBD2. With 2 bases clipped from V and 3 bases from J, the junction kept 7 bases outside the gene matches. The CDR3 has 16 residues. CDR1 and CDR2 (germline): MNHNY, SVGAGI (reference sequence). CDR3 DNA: TGTGCCAGCAGTTACGGTAGCGGGGGGCTTCACTACGAGCAGTACTTC. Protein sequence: CASSYGSGGLHYEQYF.

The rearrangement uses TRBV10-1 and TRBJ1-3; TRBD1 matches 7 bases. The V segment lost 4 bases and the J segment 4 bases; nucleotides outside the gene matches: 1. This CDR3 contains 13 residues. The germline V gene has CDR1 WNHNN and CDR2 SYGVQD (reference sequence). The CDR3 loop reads CASSGQGGNTIYF. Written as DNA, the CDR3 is TGCGCCAGCAGTGGACAGGGAGGAAACACCATATATTTT.

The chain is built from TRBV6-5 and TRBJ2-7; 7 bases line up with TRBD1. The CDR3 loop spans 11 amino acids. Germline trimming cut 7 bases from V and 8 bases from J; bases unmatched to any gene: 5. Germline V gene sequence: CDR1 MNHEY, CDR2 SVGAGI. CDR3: CASTQRGQQYF. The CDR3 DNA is TGTGCCAGCACCCAAAGGGGGCAGCAGTACTTC.

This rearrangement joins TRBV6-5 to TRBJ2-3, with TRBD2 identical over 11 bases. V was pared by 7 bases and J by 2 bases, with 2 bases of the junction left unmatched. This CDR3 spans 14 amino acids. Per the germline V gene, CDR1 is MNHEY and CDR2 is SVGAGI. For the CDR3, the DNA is TGTGCCAGCAAGGGACTAGCGGACACAGATACGCAGTATTTT. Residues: CASKGLADTDTQYF.

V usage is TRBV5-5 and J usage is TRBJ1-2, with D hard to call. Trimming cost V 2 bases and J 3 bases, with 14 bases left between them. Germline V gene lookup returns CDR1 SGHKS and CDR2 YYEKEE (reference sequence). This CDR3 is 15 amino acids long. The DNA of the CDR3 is TGTGCCAGCAGCTTTTCTGGCAACGGGGACTATGGCTACACCTTC. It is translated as CASSFSGNGDYGYTF.

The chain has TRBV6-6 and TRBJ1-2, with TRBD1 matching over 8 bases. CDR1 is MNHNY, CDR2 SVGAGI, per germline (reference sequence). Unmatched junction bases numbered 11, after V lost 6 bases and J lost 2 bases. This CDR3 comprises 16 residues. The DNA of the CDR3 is TGTGCCAGCAGAACAACCGGGACAGGCAACAACTATGGCTACACCTTC. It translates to CASRTTGTGNNYGYTF.

The CDR3 sequence: CASSHGPRLVGSYNEQFF. The CDR3 DNA reads TGCGCCAGCAGCCATGGCCCCCGACTAGTAGGCTCCTACAATGAGCAGTTCTTC. V and J are TRBV4-1 and TRBJ2-1; a weak D match, TRBD2 (6 bases). Trimming removed 3 bases from V and 0 bases from J, with 18 bases in between. The CDR3 totals 18 residues. The V gene's germline CDR1 is MGHRA and CDR2 YSYEKL.

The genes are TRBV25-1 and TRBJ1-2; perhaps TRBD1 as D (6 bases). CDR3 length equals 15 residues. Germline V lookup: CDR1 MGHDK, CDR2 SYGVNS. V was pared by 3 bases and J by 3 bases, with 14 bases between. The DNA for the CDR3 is TGTGCCAGCAGTGATCCCGGGACACCCTACTATGGCTACACCTTC. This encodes CASSDPGTPYYGYTF.

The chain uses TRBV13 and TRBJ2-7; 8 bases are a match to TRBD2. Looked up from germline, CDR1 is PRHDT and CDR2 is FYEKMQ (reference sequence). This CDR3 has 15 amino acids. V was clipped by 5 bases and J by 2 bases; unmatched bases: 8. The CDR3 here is CASSLRTSRPYEQYF. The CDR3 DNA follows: TGTGCCAGCAGCCTCCGGACTAGCCGCCCCTACGAGCAGTACTTC.

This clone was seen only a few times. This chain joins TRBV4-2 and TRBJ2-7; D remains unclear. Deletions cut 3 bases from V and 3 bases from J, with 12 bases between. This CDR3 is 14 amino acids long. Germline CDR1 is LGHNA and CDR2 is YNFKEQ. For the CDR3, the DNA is TGTGCCAGCAGCCAGGGGTCCCCTAACTACGAGCAGTACTTC. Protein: CASSQGSPNYEQYF.

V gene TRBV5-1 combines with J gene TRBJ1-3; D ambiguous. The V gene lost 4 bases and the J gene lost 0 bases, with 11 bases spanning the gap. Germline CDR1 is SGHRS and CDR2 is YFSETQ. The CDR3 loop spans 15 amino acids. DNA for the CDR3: TGCGCCAGCAGCCTAGACCCGAACTCTGGAAACACCATATATTTT. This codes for CASSLDPNSGNTIYF.

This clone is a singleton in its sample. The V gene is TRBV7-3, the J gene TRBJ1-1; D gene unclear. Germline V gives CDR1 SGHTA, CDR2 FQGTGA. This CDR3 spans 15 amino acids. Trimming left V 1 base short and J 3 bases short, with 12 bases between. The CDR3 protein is CASSLIRLGDTEAFF. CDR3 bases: TGTGCCAGCAGCTTAATACGCTTAGGAGACACTGAAGCTTTCTTT.

The CDR3 protein is CASSWQGFNGYTF. CDR3 bases: TGTGCCAGCAGTTGGCAGGGATTCAATGGCTACACCTTC. The V gene is TRBV6-1, the J gene TRBJ1-2; TRBD1 is a possible D gene (5 bases). Trimming removed 5 bases at V and 6 bases at J, with 13 bases between. The CDR3 covers 13 residues. CDR1 and CDR2 (germline): MNHNS, SASEGT.

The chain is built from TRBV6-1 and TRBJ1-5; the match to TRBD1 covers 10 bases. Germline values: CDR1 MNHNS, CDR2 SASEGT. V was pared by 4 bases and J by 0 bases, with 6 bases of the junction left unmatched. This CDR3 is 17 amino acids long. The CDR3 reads CASSAGQGGPSNQPQHF. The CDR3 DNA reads TGTGCCAGCAGTGCTGGACAGGGGGGACCTAGCAATCAGCCCCAGCATTTT.

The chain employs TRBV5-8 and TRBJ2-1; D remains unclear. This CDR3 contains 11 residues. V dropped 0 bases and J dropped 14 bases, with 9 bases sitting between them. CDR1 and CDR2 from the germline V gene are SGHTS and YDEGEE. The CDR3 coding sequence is TGTGCCAGCAGCTTGGGTTTCCGTGAGTTCTTC. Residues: CASSLGFREFF.

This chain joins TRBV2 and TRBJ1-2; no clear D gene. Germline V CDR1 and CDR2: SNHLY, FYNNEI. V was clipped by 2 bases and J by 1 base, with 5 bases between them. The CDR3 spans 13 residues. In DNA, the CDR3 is TGTGCCAGCAGTGAAATGATTAACTATGGCTACACCTTC. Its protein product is CASSEMINYGYTF.

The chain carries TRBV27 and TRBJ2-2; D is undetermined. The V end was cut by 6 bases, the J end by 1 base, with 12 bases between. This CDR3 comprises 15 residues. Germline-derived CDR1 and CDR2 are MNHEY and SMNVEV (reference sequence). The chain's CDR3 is CASRPPGVNTGELFF. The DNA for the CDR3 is TGTGCCAGCAGGCCCCCCGGAGTGAACACCGGGGAGCTGTTTTTT.

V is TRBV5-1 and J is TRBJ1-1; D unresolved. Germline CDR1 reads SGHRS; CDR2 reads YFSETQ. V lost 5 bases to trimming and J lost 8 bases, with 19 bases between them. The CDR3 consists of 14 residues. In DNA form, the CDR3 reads TGCGCCAGCAGGCCCGATGCGGCTAACCGAGAAGCTTTCTTT. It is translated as CASRPDAANREAFF.

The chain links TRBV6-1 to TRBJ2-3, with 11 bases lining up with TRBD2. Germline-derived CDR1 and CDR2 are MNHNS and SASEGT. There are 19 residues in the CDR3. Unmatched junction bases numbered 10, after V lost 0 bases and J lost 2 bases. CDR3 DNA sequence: TGTGCCAGCAGTGAAGCCGCCTTCCTAGCGGGGGGAAACACAGATACGCAGTATTTT. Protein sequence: CASSEAAFLAGGNTDTQYF.

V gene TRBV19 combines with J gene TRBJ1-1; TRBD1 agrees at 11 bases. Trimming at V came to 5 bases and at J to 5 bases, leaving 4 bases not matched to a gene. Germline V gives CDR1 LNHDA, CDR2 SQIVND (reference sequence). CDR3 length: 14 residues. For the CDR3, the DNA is TGTGCCAGTAGTCACCGGGACAGGGGGACTGAAGCTTTCTTT. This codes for CASSHRDRGTEAFF.